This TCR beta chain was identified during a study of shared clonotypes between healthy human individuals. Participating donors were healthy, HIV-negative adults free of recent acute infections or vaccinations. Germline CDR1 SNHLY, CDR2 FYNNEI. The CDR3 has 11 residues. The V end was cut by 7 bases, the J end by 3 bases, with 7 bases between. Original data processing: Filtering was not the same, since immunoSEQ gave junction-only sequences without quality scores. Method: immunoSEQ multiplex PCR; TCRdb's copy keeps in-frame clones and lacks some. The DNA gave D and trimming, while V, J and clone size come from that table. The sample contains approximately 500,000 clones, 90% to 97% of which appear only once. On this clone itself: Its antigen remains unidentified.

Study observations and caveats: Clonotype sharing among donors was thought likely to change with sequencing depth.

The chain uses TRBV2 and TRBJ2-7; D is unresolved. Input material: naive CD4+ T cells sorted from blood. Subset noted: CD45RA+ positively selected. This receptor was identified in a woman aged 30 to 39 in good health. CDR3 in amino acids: CASTAIYEQYF. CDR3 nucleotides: TGTGCCAGCACGGCCATCTACGAGCAGTACTTC.